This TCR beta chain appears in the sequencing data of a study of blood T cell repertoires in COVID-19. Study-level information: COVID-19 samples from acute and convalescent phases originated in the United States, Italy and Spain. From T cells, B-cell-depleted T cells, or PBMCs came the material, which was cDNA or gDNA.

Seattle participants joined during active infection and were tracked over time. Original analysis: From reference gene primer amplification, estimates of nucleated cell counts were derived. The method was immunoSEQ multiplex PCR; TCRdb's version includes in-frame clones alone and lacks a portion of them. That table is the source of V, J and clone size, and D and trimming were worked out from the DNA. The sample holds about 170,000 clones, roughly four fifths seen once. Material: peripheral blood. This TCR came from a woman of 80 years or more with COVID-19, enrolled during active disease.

Here the CDR3 reads CAARTGGTDTQYF. CDR3 coding DNA: TGTGCCGCCCGGACAGGTGGCACAGATACGCAGTATTTT. The V gene is TRBV19, the J gene TRBJ2-3; the match to TRBD1 covers 7 bases. Germline V gene data show CDR1 as LNHDA and CDR2 as SQIVND (reference sequence). The CDR3 extends over 13 amino acids. V gave up 11 bases and J gave up 1 base; unmatched junction bases: 6. The entire variable domain, with the rest obtained from reference TRBV19 and TRBJ2-3, is as follows: DGGITQSPKYLFRKEGQNVTLSCEQNLNHDAMYWYRQDPGQGLRLIYYSQIVNDFQKGDIAEGYSVSREKKESFPLTVTSAQKNPTAFYLCAARTGGTDTQYFGPGTRLTVL.